This T cell receptor (beta chain) was sequenced in a study of glioma-infiltrating T cells. In the study overall: Glioblastomas were WHO grade IV, sampled at first diagnosis; low-grade were grade II. Glioma patients had dexamethasone for six or fewer days before surgery.

From germline, CDR1 is LNHNV and CDR2 YYDKDF (reference sequence). Trimming left V 0 bases short and J 12 bases short, with 9 bases between. The CDR3 is 12 residues long. Study outcomes and limitations: Tissue-blood divergence was below expectation in non-neoplastic patients, above in gliomas.

Points on this clonotype: The antigen remains undetermined. A read error may explain this, as a much larger clone is one base away.

The iRepertoire nested amplicon-rescue multiplex PCR amplified TCR alpha and beta CDR3s from RNA. Using its own MiXCR run on the multiplex PCR reads, TCRdb lists one record per CDR3 protein. Among more than 300,000 distinct CDR3 sequences listed, roughly 41% were seen once. Source material: glioma tissue, nonneoplastic brain tissue, or PBMCs (not recorded which). This TCR derives from a human donor with low-grade glioma or glioblastoma, undergoing nonglioma brain surgery, or in good health (not recorded which). The chain recombines TRBV15 with TRBJ2-1; D unresolved. The CDR3 is CATSRDWQPQFF. In DNA form, the CDR3 reads TGTGCCACCAGCAGAGATTGGCAGCCGCAGTTCTTC.